The 13 T cell receptor beta chains below come from one sample, sequenced in a study of regulatory T cells in long-lasting Graves disease (TCRdb year 2021). The label giving this sample's time point can be read as: persistent/refractory GD, antithyroid drugs over 5 years with positive TRAb. For both TCR sequencing and RNA sequencing, RNA was extracted from PBMCs using TRIzol. Library creation used multiplex PCR. TCRdb names Illumina HiSeq 4000 as the instrument used. To build TCR beta libraries, CDR3 regions were amplified by Arm-PCR using iRepertoire HTBI primers. In-frame beta chains were kept once TCRdb had trimmed the public reads at Q25 with fastp and called clones with MiXCR. All rows with the same CDR3 protein become a single entry with the most common DNA and genes. The sample profile shows some 430,000 distinct CDR3 sequences; 20% to 25% of them were found once. Of the sample, over 6% is held by the ten largest clones.

Sequences were derived from peripheral blood mononuclear cells (PBMCs), sampled when the disease was refractory, from a patient treated with antithyroid drugs. The receptors derive from a female donor with Graves disease.

This clonotype came up many times. V is TRBV27 and J is TRBJ2-7, with D possibly called TRBD1 or TRBD2 (5 bases each). The V gene's germline CDR1 is MNHEY and CDR2 SMNVEV (reference sequence). Trimming removed 5 bases from V and 0 bases from J, with 8 bases in between. The CDR3 length is 13 residues. The CDR3 protein is CASSEGTSYEQYF. The DNA of the CDR3 is TGTGCCAGCAGTGAAGGGACCTCCTACGAGCAGTACTTC.

V gene TRBV27 combines with J gene TRBJ1-1; 8 nucleotides line up with TRBD1. Germline V gene data show CDR1 as MNHEY and CDR2 as SMNVEV (reference sequence). Trimming cost V 0 bases and J 0 bases; bases outside gene matches: 9. The CDR3 has 18 residues. CDR3: CASSLSRGQALMNTEAFF. Written as DNA, the CDR3 is TGTGCCAGCAGTTTATCGCGGGGACAGGCACTCATGAACACTGAAGCTTTCTTT.

This clonotype was seen more than once but under ten times. At one end the junction does not follow the germline gene, possibly because of a read error. The chain joins TRBV7-7 to TRBJ2-5; D not certain. The germline V gene has CDR1 SSHAT and CDR2 FNYEAQ (reference sequence). The CDR3 is 13 amino acids. The CDR3 loop is CASSPARWQTQYF. CDR3 nucleotide sequence: TGTGCTAGCAGCCCCGCCCGATGGCAGACCCAGTACTTC. The full variable domain, with the rest looked up from reference TRBV7-7 and TRBJ2-5, is GAGVSQSPRYKVTKRGQDVTLRCDPISSHATLYWYQQALGQGPEFLTYFNYEAQPDKSGLPSDRFSAERPEGSISTLTIQRTEQRDSAMYRCASSPARWQTQYFGPGTRLLVL.

This clonotype occurred once. The rearrangement uses TRBV13 and TRBJ2-1; D gene unclear. Germline lookup yields CDR1 PRHDT and CDR2 FYEKMQ (reference sequence). This CDR3 is built from 13 residues. Trimming took 0 bases from V and 8 from J, leaving 8 bases between them. This CDR3 is CASSLGGYDEQFF. In nucleotides, the CDR3 is TGTGCCAGCAGCTTAGGGGGGTATGATGAGCAGTTCTTC. Full variable domain (remainder filled in from reference TRBV13 and TRBJ2-1): AAGVIQSPRHLIKEKRETATLKCYPIPRHDTVYWYQQGPGQDPQFLISFYEKMQSDKGSIPDRFSAQQFSDYHSELNMSSLELGDSALYFCASSLGGYDEQFFGPGTRLTVL.

This clonotype was counted between two and nine times. This sequence joins TRBV15 and TRBJ1-2; no clear D. Germline V CDR1 and CDR2: LNHNV, YYDKDF (reference sequence). Trimming shortened V by 1 base and J by 4 bases, and 10 bases separated the two germline ends. This CDR3 has 14 residues. CDR3 in amino acids: CATSRVEPLYGYTF. The CDR3 nucleotides are TGTGCCACCAGCAGAGTCGAGCCCCTCTATGGCTACACCTTC.

The rearrangement joins TRBV4-1 to TRBJ2-2, with D uncertain. V was trimmed by 1 base and J by 6 bases, leaving 6 bases between them. The V gene's germline CDR1 is MGHRA and CDR2 YSYEKL. The CDR3 has 13 amino acids. The CDR3 spells CASSQAPAGELFF. CDR3 DNA sequence: TGCGCCAGCAGCCAAGCGCCCGCCGGGGAGCTGTTTTTT.

This chain links TRBV20-1 with TRBJ1-5, with D perhaps matching TRBD1 (6 bases). There are 14 residues in the CDR3. Deletions cut 1 base from V and 5 bases from J, with 12 bases between. CDR1 DFQATT and CDR2 SNEGSKA come from the germline V gene (reference sequence). The CDR3 sequence: CSARAPGADQPQHF. The DNA of the CDR3 is TGCAGTGCTAGAGCGCCGGGGGCCGATCAGCCCCAGCATTTT.

This clonotype came up a few times. The chain employs TRBV11-2 and TRBJ2-7, with no clear D. Trimming took 4 bases from V and 2 from J, leaving 15 bases between them. The CDR3 length is 15 residues. From germline, CDR1 is SGHAT and CDR2 FQNNGV. CDR3 nucleotides: TGTGCCAGCAGCTCCTATGTGAGATTAGCCTACGAGCAGTACTTC. Its protein is CASSSYVRLAYEQYF.

The chain joins TRBV10-3 to TRBJ2-2; D is uncertain. V was trimmed by 6 bases and J by 5 bases, leaving 4 bases between them. Germline CDR1 is ENHRY and CDR2 is SYGVKD. CDR3 length: 11 residues. The CDR3 reads CAIRGTGELFF. The CDR3 DNA sequence: TGTGCCATCAGGGGAACCGGGGAGCTGTTTTTT.

This clonotype has a single count. The gene calls are TRBV18 and TRBJ2-7, with 12 bases that match TRBD1. Germline CDR1 is KGHSH and CDR2 is LQKENI. Trimming cost V 5 bases and J 5 bases; bases outside gene matches: 4. There are 14 residues in the CDR3. The chain's CDR3 is CASSSGQGADEQYF. CDR3 bases: TGTGCCAGCTCATCGGGACAGGGGGCCGACGAGCAGTACTTC.

With respect to this clonotype: A much larger clone lies one base from this, so it may be a read error. DNA for the CDR3: TGTGCCACCAGCAGAGATGCGAACACTGAAGCTTTCTTT. This sequence encodes CATSRDANTEAFF. The V and J genes are TRBV15 and TRBJ1-1; D not resolved. Germline-derived CDR1 and CDR2 are LNHNV and YYDKDF (reference sequence). V was cut by 0 bases and J by 1 base, with 3 bases left in between. The CDR3 consists of 13 residues.

A few counts support this clonotype. The chain employs TRBV20-1 and TRBJ2-2; 12 nucleotides line up with TRBD2. V shed 5 bases and J 3 bases; nucleotides not matched to a gene: 13. CDR1 and CDR2 from the germline V gene are DFQATT and SNEGSKA (reference sequence). The CDR3 spans 18 residues. The CDR3 sequence: CSAVGLAGPGVDTGELFF. Written as DNA, the CDR3 is TGCAGTGCTGTGGGACTAGCGGGTCCCGGGGTGGACACCGGGGAGCTGTTTTTT.

The V gene is TRBV29-1, the J gene TRBJ1-2, with D perhaps TRBD1 (6 bases). Germline V lookup: CDR1 SQVTM, CDR2 ANQGSEA. Trimming cost V 6 bases and J 6 bases, with 26 bases left between them. The CDR3 is made up of 16 amino acids. The CDR3 sequence: CSVQPSGVRGRDGYTF. CDR3 bases: TGCAGCGTCCAACCGAGTGGAGTCAGGGGACGAGATGGCTACACCTTC.